This entry describes one TCR beta chain. Its antigen is not yet known. It may be a read error: a sequence one base away is much more abundant. The final CDR3 position lacks the conserved phenylalanine or tryptophan, pointing to a likely read error. The data derive from a study of molecular identifiers for immune sequencing clone quantification (dated by TCRdb to the late 2010s). Regarding the research as a whole: For a replicate experiment, RNA from around 18,000 or 91,000 naive CD8 T cells was divided into five aliquots, and four of the five aliquots were sequenced. This methods study used CD8 T cells to benchmark TCR RNA copy counting and molecular-identifier clustering-based TCR repertoire sequencing (MIDCIRS). Points the paper makes about the study in general: The naive libraries included spiked-in Jurkat TCR RNA (roughly 9 copies' worth), and this RNA is not part of the donor repertoire. Modeling gave roughly 2.9 recovered TCR RNA copies per cell versus around 10 by digital PCR, implying approximately 30% capture efficiency. Clones above 20 RNA copies held over 99% of molecules in CMV-specific effector cells but under 1% in naive cells. Identical TCR molecules sharing a barcode could cause highly expanded clone sizes to be underestimated. Even against a background of 750,000 to 1,000,000 naive CD8 T cells, spiked-in Jurkat TCR RNA amounting to a single cell's worth was reported to be detectable. When barcode sub-clustering was omitted, TCR diversity was inflated by chimeric consensus sequences, with chimeras reaching as high as 47%.

Library generation was performed with PCR. The instrument was a NextSeq 500. Bulk TCR libraries were prepared as previously described, using TCR primers listed in Table S5. Total RNA was purified with the Qiagen AllPrep DNA/RNA kit. Before analysis, reads from multiple sequencing runs of one library were combined. The published analysis was carried out like this. Reads were retained only if their TCR constant sequence matched exactly, and those retained reads were trimmed to 150 nt and grouped according to their 12-nt molecular barcodes. Reads in each barcode group were sub-clustered using a 15% Levenshtein threshold, and a quality-weighted consensus sequence was built for each RNA molecule. Non-functional sequences were excluded, and lower-count sequences lying one edit away from another sequence were also excluded. Barcode sub-clusters with fewer than 20% of the maximum read count were removed, based on fitting two negative binomial distributions. TCRdb applied fastp at Q25 and MiXCR to the public reads, then kept only in-frame beta chains. Here each entry gathers all rows of one CDR3 protein and keeps the most common genes and DNA. TCRdb, not the authors, supplied the V and J calls. Counted in this sample were hundreds of thousands of distinct CDR3 sequences; about 25% of them appeared once. The ten largest make up 0.7% to 0.95% of the sample.

Inclusive of both ends, the CDR3 amounts to 14 amino acids. The DNA shown is the 42-base CDR3, in frame from base 1. Relative to germline, V is 3 bases shorter and J is 0 bases shorter, with 8 bases between their ends. In the germline V gene, CDR1 corresponds to MDHEN and CDR2 to SYDVKM. Libraries of naive CD8 T cells were built from anywhere between about 17,000 and 1,000,000 sorted cells, with 10%, 30% or 50% of the purified RNA used. Naive CD8 T cells were FACS-sorted as CD8+CD4-CCR7+CD45RA+ on a BD FACSAria II into RLT Plus buffer. Detection sensitivity was tested by spiking Jurkat RNA equal to roughly ten TCR copies' worth into samples containing roughly 17,000-1,100,000 naive CD8 T cells. Enrichment of CD8 T cells was performed with RosetteSep CD8+ T Cell Enrichment Cocktail and Ficoll-Paque, after which ACK red cell lysis was carried out.

This receptor was obtained from a human donor in good health. Some libraries in this study had Jurkat cell RNA spiked in. The chain is encoded by TRBV28 joined to TRBJ1-1; the D gene remains uncertain. Sequenced sample: naive CD8+ T cells from blood, with Jurkat cell RNA spiked in. The intended sense of this specimen's cell subset or site label: FACS-sorted CD8+CD4-CCR7+CD45RA+ naive T cells. The CDR3 corresponds to CASSFQRMNTEAFY. In nucleotide form, the sequence is TGTGCCAGCAGTTTTCAGAGGATGAACACTGAAGCTTTCTAT.